This T cell receptor beta chain derives from a study of cytomegalovirus exposure and HLA in healthy donors. Study outcomes and limitations: Within a later analysis, the majority of CMV-associated TCR beta chains appeared HLA-restricted.

Use of 60 Vbeta and 13 Jbeta primers characterized the PCR. Libraries were prepared by immunoSEQ multiplex PCR; TCRdb keeps only in-frame clonotypes and omits some of them. There are tens of thousands of clones in the sample; 82% occur only once, and 3% to 4% lies in the top ten. Remarks on this clone: What it binds is unknown.

Donors sampled were nominally healthy, though unrecorded immune exposures were likely. Trimming removed 4 bases from V and 5 bases from J; junction bases left unmatched: 8. The V gene's germline CDR1 is SGHRS and CDR2 YFSETQ. The CDR3 length is 15 residues. The source of this sequence is a man aged 45-65 years in good health and CMV-seronegative. Sequences were obtained from PBMCs. The chain combines TRBV5-1 with TRBJ2-5; TRBD1 agrees at 10 bases. The CDR3 is CASSPRDRGSETQYF. CDR3 nucleotide sequence: TGCGCCAGCAGCCCCCGGGACAGGGGATCGGAGACCCAGTACTTC. Complete variable domain (other parts from reference TRBV5-1 and TRBJ2-5): KAGVTQTPRYLIKTRGQQVTLSCSPISGHRSVSWYQQTPGQGLQFLFEYFSETQRNKGNFPGRFSGRQFSNSRSEMNVSTLELGDSALYLCASSPRDRGSETQYFGPGTRLLVL.